What follows is one T cell receptor (beta chain) and its context. The antigen is not known. A CD45RO-CCR7+CD27+CD95- phenotype identified naive CD8+ T cells. Germline V lookup: CDR1 MNHEY, CDR2 SMNVEV (reference sequence). The CDR3 has 13 residues. This specimen belongs to a study of CXCR3-negative and CXCR3-positive naive CD8 T cells. Study-level results: Diversity proved comparably high across both naive subsets and much lower in memory CD8+ cells. Against CXCR3-negative naive cells, CXCR3-positive naive cells showed more hydrophobic TRB CDR3s.

Libraries were UMI-labeled 5' RACE TRB cDNA. TCRdb reprocessed the 5' RACE reads; each CDR3 protein has one entry and no DNA is given. This sample carries some 4,000 distinct CDR3 sequences, with less than 2% going to the ten biggest clones. Sequencing was done on a sample of naive CXCR3- CD8+ T cells from blood. As to subset: CD45RO-CCR7+CD27+CD95- naive CD8+ T cells lacking CXCR3 (TNR3-). The J gene is TRBJ1-5, the V gene TRBV27; TCRdb indicates TRBD1, and absent DNA this call remains unverified. This TCR was sampled from a human donor in good health. Some clones in this sample may be carry-over from other donors' samples. CDR3: CASSLWGGQPQHF.